This T cell receptor beta chain was captured in a study of T cell repertoires in cytomegalovirus infection. Study summary: CMV infection together with matching HLA type was indicated by public TCR beta signatures.

From the reads, TCRdb called clonotypes with MiXCR, one entry per CDR3 protein. The sample has about 180,000 distinct CDR3 sequences, roughly 15% seen once. In the case of this clonotype: Without the conserved terminal phenylalanine or tryptophan, this CDR3 likely stems from a read error.

V dropped 4 bases and J dropped 3 bases, with 16 bases sitting between them. The CDR3 sequence is 16 residues long. Germline V lookup: CDR1 SGHVS, CDR2 FNYEAQ. This receptor was identified in a human donor in good health (CMV status not recorded). Some clones in this sample may be carry-over from other donors' samples. Specimen: CD8+ T cells from PBMCs. This rearrangement joins TRBV7-6 to TRBJ2-1; D is perhaps TRBD1 or TRBD2 (5 bases each). In DNA form, the CDR3 reads TGTGCCAGCAGCTCGCTACAATGGGACCACTACAATGAGCAGTTCTTA. This sequence encodes CASSSLQWDHYNEQFL.